This passage covers 30 T cell receptor beta chains from one sample sequenced in a study of blood T cell repertoires in COVID-19. Produced via immunoSEQ multiplex PCR; TCRdb's table is partial and in-frame only. This table has around 280,000 clones, around 85% appearing once. Sequencing was done on a sample of peripheral blood. These receptors came from a woman in her thirties who had recovered from COVID-19.

The J gene is TRBJ1-5, the V gene TRBV12-3 or TRBV12-4, with D possibly TRBD1 on 5 matching bases. The CDR3 extends over 13 amino acids. Trimming pared 6 bases from V and 5 bases from J, leaving 11 bases between. The CDR3, as DNA: TGTGCCAGCAGCGAGACAGTAGATCAGCCCCAGCATTTT. It encodes CASSETVDQPQHF.

The chain couples TRBV6-2 or TRBV6-3 to TRBJ1-1; 7 nucleotides line up with TRBD1. In germline, CDR1 is MNHEY, CDR2 SVGEGT. The length of the CDR3 is 17 residues. J lost 2 bases, V lost 4 bases, and 13 bases had no gene match. The CDR3 here is CASSSPRDSQYNTEAFF. The CDR3 DNA reads TGTGCCAGCAGTTCCCCCCGGGACAGCCAATATAACACTGAAGCTTTCTTT.

The chain is built from TRBV19 and TRBJ2-7, with TRBD2 identical over 7 bases. Germline V CDR1 and CDR2: LNHDA, SQIVND (reference sequence). The CDR3 length is 8 residues. CDR3 residues: CASLGGTV. The CDR3 region has the DNA TGTGCCAGTCTGGGAGGGACGGTC.

The V gene is TRBV19, the J gene TRBJ2-7; possibly TRBD1 for D (5 bases). The germline CDR1 and CDR2 sequences are LNHDA and SQIVND (reference sequence). This CDR3 region has 14 residues. Trimming took 6 bases from V and 1 from J, leaving 13 bases between them. The CDR3 here is CASRSAGQSYEQYF. Written as DNA, the CDR3 is TGTGCCAGTAGATCGGCAGGACAATCCTACGAGCAGTACTTC.

J is TRBJ1-1 and V is TRBV7-9, with TRBD1 matching over 7 bases. The CDR3 is 13 amino acids. Germline V gene data show CDR1 as SEHNR and CDR2 as FQNEAQ (reference sequence). V was clipped by 5 bases and J by 5 bases; unmatched bases: 5. The CDR3 loop reads CASSASGGTEAFF. DNA for the CDR3: TGTGCCAGCAGCGCGTCAGGGGGAACTGAAGCTTTCTTT.

The CDR3 nucleotides read TGTGCCAGCAGCAGTTTTTGGAACACCGGGGAGCTGTTTTTT. It specifies CASSSFWNTGELFF. This rearrangement joins TRBV28 to TRBJ2-2; D call uncertain. V lost 6 bases to trimming and J lost 1 base, with 9 bases between them. The V gene's germline CDR1 is MDHEN and CDR2 SYDVKM. The CDR3 spans 14 residues.

The rearrangement links TRBV7-9 to TRBJ2-5; 9 nucleotides match TRBD2. This CDR3 is built from 16 residues. With V trimmed by 5 bases and J by 0 bases, 7 bases remained unmatched. CDR1 is SEHNR and CDR2 is FQNEAQ in the germline V gene (reference sequence). The CDR3 is CASSPLRGGYQETQYF. CDR3 sequence (DNA): TGTGCCAGCAGCCCCCTGCGGGGGGGGTACCAAGAGACCCAGTACTTC. The whole variable domain, filled in from reference TRBV7-9 and TRBJ2-5, reads DTGVSQNPRHKITKRGQNVTFRCDPISEHNRLYWYRQTLGQGPEFLTYFQNEAQLEKSRLLSDRFSAERPKGSFSTLEIQRTEQGDSAMYLCASSPLRGGYQETQYFGPGTRLLVL.

The chain couples TRBV4-1 to TRBJ2-5; D perhaps matches TRBD2 (6 bases). The ends were cut back, 3 bases at V and 1 base at J, with 24 bases in the middle. The CDR3 extends over 19 amino acids. Germline V gene data show CDR1 as MGHRA and CDR2 as YSYEKL. The CDR3 nucleotides read TGCGCCAGCAGCCATGACGAAGATCCCGAGACTAGTCCCCAAGAGACCCAGTACTTC. Protein sequence: CASSHDEDPETSPQETQYF.

This clone has just one count. The rearrangement uses TRBV5-6 and TRBJ2-3; TRBD1 agrees at 8 bases. The CDR3 runs to 15 residues. Germline lookup yields CDR1 SGHDT and CDR2 YYEEEE. The V segment lost 2 bases and the J segment 2 bases; nucleotides outside the gene matches: 4. CDR3 bases: TGTGCCAGCAGCTTCAGGACAGGGTTCACAGATACGCAGTATTTT. Encoded protein: CASSFRTGFTDTQYF.

The chain couples TRBV6-6 to TRBJ1-6, with 8 bases that match TRBD1. The CDR3 runs to 16 residues. V was clipped by 2 bases and J by 9 bases; unmatched bases: 9. Germline assignment: CDR1 MNHNY and CDR2 SVGAGI (reference sequence). As DNA, the CDR3 is TGTGCCAGCAGTTACATGGCAGGGGGCTTTAGTTCACCCCTCCACTTT. It yields the protein CASSYMAGGFSSPLHF.

The chain is built from TRBV5-1 and TRBJ1-2; 8 nucleotides agree with TRBD1. This CDR3 comprises 12 residues. Losses at the gene ends were 4 bases for V and 6 bases for J; bases not matched to a gene: 2. From germline, CDR1 is SGHRS and CDR2 YFSETQ. CDR3 sequence reads: CASSADRDGYTF. For the CDR3, the DNA is TGCGCCAGCAGCGCGGACAGGGATGGCTACACCTTC.

This clone was seen only a few times. J is TRBJ2-7 and V is TRBV19; 10 positions match TRBD2. From germline, CDR1 is LNHDA and CDR2 SQIVND (reference sequence). CDR3 length equals 14 residues. The V gene end was trimmed by 3 bases and the J gene end by 6 bases; junction bases not matched to a gene: 5. The DNA for the CDR3 is TGTGCCAGTAGTATGCTAGCGGGAGCTAGCGAGCAGTACTTC. The encoded protein is CASSMLAGASEQYF.

Notes on this clone: Distinct nucleotide sequences in the sample also encode this CDR3. The chain links TRBV2 to TRBJ2-5; D might be TRBD2 (5 bases). Germline-derived CDR1 and CDR2 are SNHLY and FYNNEI. The CDR3 consists of 12 residues. The V gene lost 9 bases and the J gene lost 2 bases, with 10 bases spanning the gap. CDR3 region: CASSGIQETQYF. In DNA, the CDR3 is TGTGCCAGTTCGGGGATACAAGAGACCCAGTACTTC.

This clone was picked up one time. The chain is built from TRBV28 and TRBJ1-5; D gene unclear. The CDR3 spans 15 residues. Trimming shortened V by 4 bases and J by 2 bases, and 12 bases separated the two germline ends. The V gene's germline CDR1 is MDHEN and CDR2 SYDVKM. The CDR3 sequence: CASSSQEGGNQPQHF. The CDR3 DNA reads TGTGCCAGCAGTTCCCAGGAAGGTGGCAATCAGCCCCAGCATTTT. The variable domain in full, with the rest retrieved from reference TRBV28 and TRBJ1-5, is DVKVTQSSRYLVKRTGEKVFLECVQDMDHENMFWYRQDPGLGLRLIYFSYDVKMKEKGDIPEGYSVSREKKERFSLILESASTNQTSMYLCASSSQEGGNQPQHFGDGTRLSIL.

The chain carries TRBV4-1 and TRBJ1-2, with no clear D. The germline V gene encodes CDR1 MGHRA and CDR2 YSYEKL. CDR3 length equals 15 residues. The ends were cut back, 0 bases at V and 4 bases at J, with 12 bases in the middle. The CDR3 DNA reads TGCGCCAGCAGCCAAGATTTTGCCAATAGCTATGGCTACACCTTC. Encoded protein: CASSQDFANSYGYTF.

The rearrangement uses TRBV11-3 and TRBJ2-1; D is undetermined. The CDR3 has 13 residues. Germline V lookup: CDR1 SGHNT, CDR2 YENEEA. V was pared by 4 bases and J by 0 bases, with 4 bases between. CDR3 DNA: TGTGCCAGCAGCTCCAACTCCTACAATGAGCAGTTCTTC. Protein sequence: CASSSNSYNEQFF.

The chain couples TRBV4-1 to TRBJ1-5; D is perhaps TRBD1 (5 bases). V lost 1 base to trimming and J lost 9 bases, with 13 bases between them. The germline V gene has CDR1 MGHRA and CDR2 YSYEKL. CDR3 length: 14 amino acids. The DNA of the CDR3 is TGCGCCAGCAGCCAAGCCGGGGGTGAGGTGCCCCAGCATTTT. Translation: CASSQAGGEVPQHF.

The chain couples TRBV27 to TRBJ2-2; D perhaps matches TRBD1 (6 bases). CDR3 length equals 15 residues. Per germline, CDR1 MNHEY and CDR2 SMNVEV (reference sequence). V lost 6 bases and J lost 6, with 17 bases in between. The CDR3 sequence is CASSSDRSSAGELFF. The CDR3 region has the DNA TGTGCCAGCAGCTCTGACAGGAGTTCGGCCGGGGAGCTGTTTTTT.

This clone appeared a single time. The chain links TRBV9 to TRBJ2-7; 10 bases match TRBD2. Trimming removed 4 bases from V and 3 bases from J; junction bases left unmatched: 13. CDR1 is SGDLS and CDR2 is YYNGEE in the germline V gene. This CDR3 contains 17 residues. CDR3 loop: CASSPMTSGRNLYEQYF. The CDR3 DNA reads as TGTGCCAGCAGCCCCATGACTAGCGGGCGAAACCTCTACGAGCAGTACTTC.

The genes are TRBV23-1 and TRBJ1-6; D uncertain. TRBV23-1 is classed as an ORF, of uncertain function. Trimming cost V 4 bases and J 7 bases, with 20 bases left between them. This CDR3 is 17 amino acids long. CDR3 in amino acids: CASSPRRSRQVNSPLHF. CDR3 DNA sequence: TGCGCCAGCAGTCCCCGGCGATCTCGCCAGGTGAATTCACCCCTCCACTTT.

The chain is built from TRBV2 and TRBJ1-5; 9 bases match TRBD1. CDR3 length equals 14 residues. V shed 6 bases, J shed 4 bases, and the junction held 4 bases outside the gene matches. Germline V gene data show CDR1 as SNHLY and CDR2 as FYNNEI. CDR3: CASRTGGGNQPQHF. The CDR3 DNA reads TGTGCCAGCAGGACAGGGGGTGGTAATCAGCCCCAGCATTTT. The whole variable domain, filled in from reference TRBV2 and TRBJ1-5, reads EPEVTQTPSHQVTQMGQEVILRCVPISNHLYFYWYRQILGQKVEFLVSFYNNEISEKSEIFDDQFSVERPDGSNFTLKIRSTKLEDSAMYFCASRTGGGNQPQHFGDGTRLSIL.

The chain uses TRBV3-1 (or the pseudogene TRBV3-2) and TRBJ2-1; no clear D gene. CDR3 length: 16 residues. Germline loops: CDR1 LGHDT, CDR2 YNNKEL (reference sequence). Trimming removed 2 bases at V and 3 bases at J, with 14 bases between. The CDR3 DNA reads as TGTGCCAGCAGCCAATTGCGGTCAGCTTTCTACAATGAGCAGTTCTTC. Translation: CASSQLRSAFYNEQFF.

The chain joins TRBV27 to TRBJ1-1; 7 positions agree with TRBD1. This CDR3 is built from 15 residues. Germline V CDR1 and CDR2: MNHEY, SMNVEV (reference sequence). The V and J ends lost 4 bases and 1 base, in that order; junction bases with no gene match: 6. The CDR3, as DNA: TGTGCCAGCAGTTACTCCGGGACAGCGAACACTGAAGCTTTCTTT. Its protein is CASSYSGTANTEAFF.

V and J are TRBV3-1 (or the pseudogene TRBV3-2) and TRBJ1-1, with TRBD1 identical over 7 bases. The CDR3 sequence is 14 residues long. CDR1 is LGHDT and CDR2 is YNNKEL in the germline V gene (reference sequence). J was trimmed by 4 bases and V by 5 bases; bases with no gene match: 7. CDR3 in DNA: TGTGCCAGCAGCTACCAGGGGGGTAGCACTGAAGCTTTCTTT. Residues: CASSYQGGSTEAFF.

The chain uses TRBV27 and TRBJ2-3; 7 bases align to TRBD1. Germline values: CDR1 MNHEY, CDR2 SMNVEV (reference sequence). Trimming took 3 bases from V and 0 from J; bases not matched to a gene: 3. The CDR3 totals 15 residues. CDR3 in amino acids: CASSFRGTSTDTQYF. In DNA form, the CDR3 reads TGTGCCAGCAGTTTCAGGGGGACAAGCACAGATACGCAGTATTTT.

The J gene is TRBJ2-7, the V gene TRBV5-6, with TRBD1 as a possible D gene (5 bases). V dropped 2 bases and J dropped 3 bases, with 6 bases sitting between them. CDR1 and CDR2 from the germline V gene are SGHDT and YYEEEE. CDR3 size: 12 residues. The CDR3 DNA follows: TGTGCCAGCAGCTTAGGGGACTACGAGCAGTACTTC. Translating it yields CASSLGDYEQYF.

V usage is TRBV7-8 and J usage is TRBJ1-1; D gene unclear. Germline V gives CDR1 SGHVS, CDR2 FQNEAQ. V lost 1 base and J 1 base, leaving 4 bases between the germline ends. The CDR3 runs to 13 residues. CDR3 protein: CASSLGANTEAFF. CDR3 nucleotides: TGTGCCAGCAGCTTAGGGGCGAACACTGAAGCTTTCTTT.

The V gene is TRBV14, the J gene TRBJ2-7, with TRBD2 matching 7 bases. CDR3 length equals 16 residues. Germline V gives CDR1 SGHDN, CDR2 FVKESK. Trimming removed 1 base from V and 2 bases from J; junction bases left unmatched: 8. CDR3 in DNA: TGTGCCAGCAGCCAAGCCGGGGGGTGGGGCACCTACGAGCAGTACTTC. Amino acids: CASSQAGGWGTYEQYF. Together with reference TRBV14 and TRBJ2-7, the CDR3 gives the full variable domain: EAGVTQFPSHSVIEKGQTVTLRCDPISGHDNLYWYRRVMGKEIKFLLHFVKESKQDESGMPNNRFLAERTGGTYSTLKVQPAELEDSGVYFCASSQAGGWGTYEQYFGPGTRLTVT.

This chain links TRBV11-2 with TRBJ2-7; TRBD2 matches 9 bases. The CDR3 sequence is 16 residues long. Trimming removed 2 bases from V and 6 bases from J; junction bases left unmatched: 11. The germline V gene encodes CDR1 SGHAT and CDR2 FQNNGV. CDR3 region: CASSLHTGTSMVEQYF. The CDR3 DNA is TGTGCCAGCAGCTTACACACCGGGACTAGCATGGTCGAGCAGTACTTC.

The chain employs TRBV7-2 and TRBJ2-7, with 8 bases identical to TRBD2. Germline V gene data show CDR1 as SGHTA and CDR2 as FQGNSA. Unmatched junction bases numbered 6, after V lost 6 bases and J lost 5 bases. The CDR3 covers 13 residues. CDR3 amino acids: CASRGLGRHEQYF. CDR3 DNA sequence: TGTGCCAGCAGGGGACTAGGGCGGCACGAGCAGTACTTC.